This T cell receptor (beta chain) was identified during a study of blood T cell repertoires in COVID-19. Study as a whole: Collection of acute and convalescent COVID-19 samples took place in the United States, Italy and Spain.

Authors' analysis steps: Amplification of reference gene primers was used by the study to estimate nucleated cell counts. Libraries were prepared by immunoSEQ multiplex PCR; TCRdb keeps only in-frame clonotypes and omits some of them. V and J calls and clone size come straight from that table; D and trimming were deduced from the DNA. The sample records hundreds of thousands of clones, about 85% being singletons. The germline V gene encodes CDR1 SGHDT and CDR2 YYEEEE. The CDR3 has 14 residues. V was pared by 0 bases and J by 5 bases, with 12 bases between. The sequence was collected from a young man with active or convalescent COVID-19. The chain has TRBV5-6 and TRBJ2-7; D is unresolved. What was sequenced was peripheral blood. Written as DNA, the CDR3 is TGTGCCAGCAGCTTGGCCACCAGGTCGCACGAGCAGTACTTC. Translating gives CASSLATRSHEQYF.